Below are 27 T cell receptor beta chains sequenced from a single sample in a study of T cell responses to AZD1222 COVID-19 vaccine. The repertoire was sequenced with immunoSEQ multiplex PCR; TCRdb's copy has only in-frame clones and lacks some. The sample consists of fewer than 85,000 clones, 70% to 90% of them appearing once. Sequencing was performed on peripheral blood, taken 28 days after the second dose of the MenACWY control vaccine. All receptors derive from an adult who received the MenACWY meningococcal vaccine as a control.

This clone was counted a single time. The genes are TRBV5-1 and TRBJ2-1, with D perhaps given as TRBD1 or TRBD2 (5 bases each). Germline V gives CDR1 SGHRS, CDR2 YFSETQ. CDR3 size: 14 residues. Deletions cut 4 bases from V and 8 bases from J, with 16 bases between. This CDR3 is CASSRGTSTDEQFF. For the CDR3, the DNA is TGCGCCAGCAGCCGGGGCACTAGTACCGATGAGCAGTTCTTC.

This sequence joins TRBV7-2 and TRBJ1-5, with 7 bases that match TRBD1. V lost 3 bases to trimming and J lost 1 base; unmatched junction nucleotides: 3. The CDR3 runs 15 residues. From germline, CDR1 is SGHTA and CDR2 FQGNSA. In nucleotides, the CDR3 is TGTGCCAGCAGCTTGGGGACAGCAAGCAATCAGCCCCAGCATTTT. Its protein is CASSLGTASNQPQHF.

The chain employs TRBV9 and TRBJ2-1, with 9 bases identical to TRBD1. CDR3 length: 16 residues. Germline CDR1 reads SGDLS; CDR2 reads YYNGEE. V lost 0 bases to trimming and J lost 2 bases; unmatched junction nucleotides: 3. CDR3 coding DNA: TGTGCCAGCAGCGTAGAGGGACAGGGCACCTACAATGAGCAGTTCTTC. Translating gives CASSVEGQGTYNEQFF.

This chain connects TRBV19 to TRBJ1-2; D may be TRBD1 (5 bases). V shed 3 bases and J shed 0 bases, with 8 bases lying between them. The CDR3 length is 14 residues. Germline CDR1 is LNHDA and CDR2 is SQIVND (reference sequence). The DNA for the CDR3 is TGTGCCAGTAGTATTGGACAAACTAACTATGGCTACACCTTC. It translates to CASSIGQTNYGYTF.

This chain links TRBV12-3 or TRBV12-4 with TRBJ2-7; D is ambiguous. The V gene lost 4 bases and the J gene lost 10 bases, with 14 bases spanning the gap. This CDR3 is 12 amino acids long. Here the CDR3 DNA reads TGTGCCAGCAGTTACGCATCCCGCCGACAGTACTTC. Its translation is CASSYASRRQYF.

CDR3 nucleotides: TGTGCCATCAGCACGGACAGGGTCGAACAGCCCCAGCATTTT. Translating it yields CAISTDRVEQPQHF. The chain couples TRBV10-3 to TRBJ1-5, with 8 bases fitting TRBD1. The CDR3 contains 14 residues. The V and J ends lost 6 bases and 7 bases, in that order; junction bases with no gene match: 8. From germline, CDR1 is ENHRY and CDR2 SYGVKD.

This sequence joins TRBV10-3 and TRBJ1-1; 8 bases line up with TRBD1. Looked up from germline, CDR1 is ENHRY and CDR2 is SYGVKD. The CDR3 contains 14 residues. The V and J ends lost 0 bases and 10 bases, in that order; junction bases with no gene match: 7. The CDR3 DNA follows: TGTGCCATCAGTGAGTCGGACAGGGACAAAAGAGCTTTCTTT. Translation gives CAISESDRDKRAFF.

The chain carries TRBV6-5 and TRBJ2-5, with 7 bases aligning to TRBD1. J was trimmed by 7 bases and V by 8 bases; bases with no gene match: 16. The CDR3 loop spans 15 amino acids. The germline V gene has CDR1 MNHEY and CDR2 SVGAGI. This CDR3 reads CASSTDGQAWTTQYF. CDR3 in DNA: TGTGCCAGCTCTACAGATGGACAGGCCTGGACGACCCAGTACTTC.

V usage is TRBV6-5 and J usage is TRBJ1-3; D uncertain. V was pared by 0 bases and J by 0 bases, with 6 bases between. This CDR3 region has 15 residues. CDR1 and CDR2 from the germline V gene are MNHEY and SVGAGI. This CDR3 is CASSYSRFSGNTIYF. The CDR3 nucleotides read TGTGCCAGCAGTTACTCGAGGTTCTCTGGAAACACCATATATTTT.

This chain joins TRBV11-3 and TRBJ2-3; 12 positions match TRBD2. CDR3 length: 16 amino acids. CDR1 is SGHNT, CDR2 YENEEA, per germline. The J segment lost 6 bases and the V segment lost 2 bases, leaving 6 bases of the junction unmatched. The CDR3 region has the DNA TGTGCCAGCAGCTTAAACCTAGCGGGAGGGCCTGATACGCAGTATTTT. Its protein is CASSLNLAGGPDTQYF.

This clone is medium-sized. V usage is TRBV14 and J usage is TRBJ2-1, with D unresolved. The CDR3 extends over 15 amino acids. V lost 3 bases and J lost 4, with 13 bases in between. Per germline, CDR1 SGHDN and CDR2 FVKESK. The CDR3 here is CASSQVDIRYNEQFF. The CDR3, as DNA: TGTGCCAGCAGCCAGGTCGATATAAGATACAATGAGCAGTTCTTC.

V usage is TRBV30 and J usage is TRBJ2-5; no firm D call. This CDR3 contains 11 residues. The V end was cut by 4 bases, the J end by 4 bases, with 7 bases between. From germline, CDR1 is GTSNPN and CDR2 SVGIG (reference sequence). DNA of the CDR3: TGTGCCTGGAAGGCAGGAGAGACCCAGTACTTC. It translates to CAWKAGETQYF.

The chain joins TRBV11-3 to TRBJ2-3, with 7 nucleotides matching TRBD1. The CDR3 totals 15 residues. V dropped 5 bases and J dropped 0; count of bases not matched to a gene: 5. Germline V gene data show CDR1 as SGHNT and CDR2 as YENEEA. CDR3 sequence: CASSPRQGSTDTQYF. In DNA form, the CDR3 reads TGTGCCAGCAGCCCAAGACAGGGAAGCACAGATACGCAGTATTTT. The full variable domain, its missing parts supplied by reference TRBV11-3 and TRBJ2-3, is EAGVVQSPRYKIIEKKQPVAFWCNPISGHNTLYWYLQNLGQGPELLIRYENEEAVDDSQLPKDRFSAERLKGVDSTLKIQPAELGDSAVYLCASSPRQGSTDTQYFGPGTRLTVL.

This sequence joins TRBV15 and TRBJ1-3; possibly TRBD1 for D (6 bases). The CDR3 has 15 residues. Germline-derived CDR1 and CDR2 are LNHNV and YYDKDF (reference sequence). The V gene lost 1 base and the J gene lost 4 bases, with 11 bases spanning the gap. The DNA of the CDR3 is TGTGCCACCAGCAGAGCTGCAGGGGCCGGAAACACCATATATTTT. Its translation: CATSRAAGAGNTIYF.

This clone is medium-sized. The chain has TRBV28 and TRBJ1-2; TRBD1 aligns across 10 bases. The trim removed 8 bases at V and 0 bases at J, leaving 12 bases unmatched. CDR1 MDHEN and CDR2 SYDVKM come from the germline V gene. The CDR3 runs to 17 residues. The CDR3 sequence: CASRAGDRGGTNYGYTF. The CDR3 DNA is TGTGCCAGCCGTGCCGGGGACAGGGGAGGGACTAACTATGGCTACACCTTC.

The CDR3 DNA reads TGTGCCAGCAGTTTCTTGGGACAGCGAAGCAATCAGCCCCAGCATTTT. It encodes CASSFLGQRSNQPQHF. This sequence joins TRBV6-2 or TRBV6-3 and TRBJ1-5; 7 bases map to TRBD1. From germline, CDR1 is MNHEY and CDR2 SVGEGT. V was clipped by 4 bases and J by 1 base; unmatched bases: 7. The CDR3 sequence is 16 residues long.

This rearrangement joins TRBV6-2 or TRBV6-3 to TRBJ1-2, with a weak D call TRBD1 (6 bases). The ends were cut back, 5 bases at V and 4 bases at J, with 20 bases in the middle. CDR3 size: 16 residues. CDR1 is MNHEY and CDR2 is SVGEGT in the germline V gene. The DNA of the CDR3 is TGTGCCAGCAGTGCGGGGGCAGAGTCTCGTGCCTATGGCTACACCTTC. Translation gives CASSAGAESRAYGYTF.

The chain couples TRBV5-1 to TRBJ2-5; 8 nucleotides match TRBD2. Germline values: CDR1 SGHRS, CDR2 YFSETQ. This CDR3 is 14 amino acids long. V was clipped by 1 base and J by 3 bases; unmatched bases: 2. CDR3 loop: CASSLFGREETQYF. CDR3 nucleotides: TGCGCCAGCAGCTTGTTCGGGAGGGAAGAGACCCAGTACTTC. The whole variable domain, remainder taken from reference TRBV5-1 and TRBJ2-5, is KAGVTQTPRYLIKTRGQQVTLSCSPISGHRSVSWYQQTPGQGLQFLFEYFSETQRNKGNFPGRFSGRQFSNSRSEMNVSTLELGDSALYLCASSLFGREETQYFGPGTRLLVL.

This clone has just one count. The V gene is TRBV30, the J gene TRBJ1-2; perhaps TRBD1 as D (6 bases). In germline, CDR1 is GTSNPN, CDR2 SVGIG (reference sequence). V dropped 1 base and J dropped 4 bases, with 10 bases sitting between them. The CDR3 length is 13 residues. CDR3 protein: CAWSAGEIYGYTF. The CDR3 DNA sequence: TGTGCCTGGAGTGCAGGGGAGATCTATGGCTACACCTTC.

The CDR3, as DNA: TGTGCCAGCACAAAAGGGCAGCACACCGGGGAGCTGTTTTTT. As protein: CASTKGQHTGELFF. This chain joins TRBV4-2 and TRBJ2-2, with D uncertain. CDR3 length: 14 residues. Germline assignment: CDR1 LGHNA and CDR2 YNFKEQ. The V and J ends lost 7 bases and 3 bases respectively, with 12 bases between them.

V usage is TRBV7-9 and J usage is TRBJ2-7; the match to TRBD2 covers 11 bases. Germline-derived CDR1 and CDR2 are SEHNR and FQNEAQ (reference sequence). The CDR3 has 15 residues. The junction had 14 bases not matched to a gene; V was cut back by 3 bases and J by 13 bases. CDR3 region: CASSFLLAGVLSLYF. CDR3 bases: TGTGCCAGCAGCTTTTTACTAGCGGGAGTCTTATCCCTTTACTTC.

V and J are TRBV19 and TRBJ1-5; maybe TRBD1 (5 bases). This CDR3 region has 15 residues. In germline, CDR1 is LNHDA, CDR2 SQIVND (reference sequence). V lost 4 bases to trimming and J lost 0 bases, with 10 bases between them. The CDR3 DNA is TGTGCCAGTAGTACGGGACTGAATAGCAATCAGCCCCAGCATTTT. This gives the protein CASSTGLNSNQPQHF.

The rearrangement links TRBV7-6 to TRBJ2-6; the match to TRBD2 covers 7 bases. Trimming removed 5 bases from V and 2 bases from J; junction bases left unmatched: 6. The CDR3 length is 16 residues. CDR1 SGHVS and CDR2 FNYEAQ come from the germline V gene. The CDR3 spells CASSTPRGAGANVLTF. The CDR3 region has the DNA TGTGCCAGCAGCACCCCTCGGGGGGCTGGGGCCAACGTCCTGACTTTC. Using reference TRBV7-6 and TRBJ2-6 for the parts outside the CDR3, the full variable domain is GAGVSQSPRYKVTKRGQDVALRCDPISGHVSLYWYRQALGQGPEFLTYFNYEAQQDKSGLPNDRFSAERPEGSISTLTIQRTEQRDSAMYRCASSTPRGAGANVLTFGAGSRLTVL.

V is TRBV7-2 and J is TRBJ2-7, with D possibly being TRBD1 (7 bases). Germline loops: CDR1 SGHTA, CDR2 FQGNSA. Trimming cost V 3 bases and J 3 bases, with 12 bases left between them. The CDR3 runs 14 residues. This chain's CDR3 is CASSFGTAGYEQYF. As DNA, the CDR3 is TGTGCCAGCAGCTTTGGGACAGCGGGCTACGAGCAGTACTTC.

The chain combines TRBV5-5 with TRBJ1-1, with D unresolved. This CDR3 is built from 14 residues. Germline CDR1 and CDR2: SGHKS and YYEKEE (reference sequence). Trimming left V 8 bases short and J 1 base short, with 15 bases between. The CDR3 is CARTRRDQNTEAFF. In DNA form, the CDR3 reads TGTGCCAGGACCAGGCGAGATCAGAACACTGAAGCTTTCTTT.

This chain connects TRBV11-2 to TRBJ2-1; D is undetermined. This CDR3 spans 16 amino acids. V was pared by 0 bases and J by 2 bases, with 11 bases between. Germline V gene sequence: CDR1 SGHAT, CDR2 FQNNGV. The CDR3 sequence is CASSLDPQKTYNEQFF. For the CDR3, the DNA is TGTGCCAGCAGCTTAGATCCCCAGAAAACCTACAATGAGCAGTTCTTC.

V is TRBV9 and J is TRBJ1-3; TRBD1 is a possible D gene (5 bases). This CDR3 is built from 14 residues. Deletions cut 0 bases from V and 4 bases from J, with 8 bases between. CDR1 is SGDLS, CDR2 YYNGEE, per germline. The CDR3 region has the DNA TGTGCCAGCAGCGTAGTAGGGGACGGAAACACCATATATTTT. Translated, it gives CASSVVGDGNTIYF. The whole variable domain, filled in from reference TRBV9 and TRBJ1-3, reads DSGVTQTPKHLITATGQRVTLRCSPRSGDLSVYWYQQSLDQGLQFLIQYYNGEERAKGNILERFSAQQFPDLHSELNLSSLELGDSALYFCASSVVGDGNTIYFGEGSWLTVV.